This T cell receptor beta chain came from a study of cytomegalovirus exposure and HLA in healthy donors. Study results and limitations: Researchers had no immune exposure information except CMV serostatus available. Researchers reported in a later analysis that a missense DCLRE1C variant was tied to TCR beta V- and J-gene trimming.

Germline CDR1 and CDR2: SGHRS and YFSETQ. J gave up 3 bases and V 4 bases, and 14 bases lay outside the gene matches. CDR3 size: 18 residues. The PCR employed 60 Vbeta primers together with 13 Jbeta primers. Method: immunoSEQ multiplex PCR; TCRdb's copy keeps in-frame clones and lacks some. The table includes 150,000 to 200,000 clones, 9.5% detected once. Concerning this clone itself: Its antigen remains unidentified.

Sequencing was done on a sample of PBMCs. The chain joins TRBV5-1 to TRBJ2-5, with TRBD2 matching over 11 bases. This sequence originates from a woman in her 30s in good health and CMV-seropositive. This CDR3 is CASSMYGGTSGDKETQYF. CDR3 nucleotides: TGCGCCAGCAGCATGTACGGAGGGACTAGCGGAGATAAAGAGACCCAGTACTTC.